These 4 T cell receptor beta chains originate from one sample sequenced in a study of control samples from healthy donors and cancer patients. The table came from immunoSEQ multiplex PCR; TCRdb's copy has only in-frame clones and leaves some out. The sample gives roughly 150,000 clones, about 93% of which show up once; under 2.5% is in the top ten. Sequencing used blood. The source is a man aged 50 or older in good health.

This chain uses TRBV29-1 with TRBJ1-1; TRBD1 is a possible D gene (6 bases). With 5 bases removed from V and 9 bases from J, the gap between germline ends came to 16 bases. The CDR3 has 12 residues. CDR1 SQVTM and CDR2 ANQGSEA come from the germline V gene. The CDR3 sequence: CSVIPGARQAFF. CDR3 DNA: TGCAGCGTTATCCCAGGGGCAAGGCAAGCTTTCTTT.

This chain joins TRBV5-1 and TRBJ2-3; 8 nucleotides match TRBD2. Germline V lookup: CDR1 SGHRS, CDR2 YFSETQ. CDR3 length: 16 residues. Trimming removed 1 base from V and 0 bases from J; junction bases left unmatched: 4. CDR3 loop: CASSLYASGSTDTQYF. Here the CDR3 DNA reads TGCGCCAGCAGCTTGTATGCTAGCGGGAGCACAGATACGCAGTATTTT.

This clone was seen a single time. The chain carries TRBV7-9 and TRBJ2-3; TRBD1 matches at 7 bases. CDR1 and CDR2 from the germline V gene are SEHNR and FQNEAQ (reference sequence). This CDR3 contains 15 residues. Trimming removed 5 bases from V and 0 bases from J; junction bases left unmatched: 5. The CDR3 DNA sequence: TGTGCCAGCAGCCTAGGGACAGCTAGCACAGATACGCAGTATTTT. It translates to CASSLGTASTDTQYF.

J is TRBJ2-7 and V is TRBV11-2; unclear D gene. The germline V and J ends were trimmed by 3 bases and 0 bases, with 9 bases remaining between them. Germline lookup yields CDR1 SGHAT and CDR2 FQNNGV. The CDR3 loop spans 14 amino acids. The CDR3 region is CASSFIRASYEQYF. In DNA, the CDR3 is TGTGCCAGCAGCTTTATCAGAGCCTCCTACGAGCAGTACTTC.